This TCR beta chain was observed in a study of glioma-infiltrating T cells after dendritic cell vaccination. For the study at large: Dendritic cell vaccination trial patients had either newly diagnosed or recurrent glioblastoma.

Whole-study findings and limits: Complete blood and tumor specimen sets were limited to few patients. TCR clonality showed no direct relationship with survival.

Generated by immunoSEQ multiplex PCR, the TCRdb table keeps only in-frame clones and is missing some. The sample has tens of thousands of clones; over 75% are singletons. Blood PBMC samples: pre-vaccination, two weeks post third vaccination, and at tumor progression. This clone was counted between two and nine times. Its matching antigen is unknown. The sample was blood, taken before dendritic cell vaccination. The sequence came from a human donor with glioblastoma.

The CDR3 DNA reads as TGTGCCTGGAGTCCCTCTGTTGGGAGGGAGACCCAGTACTTC. This translates into CAWSPSVGRETQYF. V and J are TRBV30 and TRBJ2-5, with D perhaps matching TRBD2 (6 bases). The CDR3 totals 14 residues. Germline V gives CDR1 GTSNPN, CDR2 SVGIG (reference sequence). The V gene lost 2 bases and the J gene lost 5 bases, with 15 bases spanning the gap.